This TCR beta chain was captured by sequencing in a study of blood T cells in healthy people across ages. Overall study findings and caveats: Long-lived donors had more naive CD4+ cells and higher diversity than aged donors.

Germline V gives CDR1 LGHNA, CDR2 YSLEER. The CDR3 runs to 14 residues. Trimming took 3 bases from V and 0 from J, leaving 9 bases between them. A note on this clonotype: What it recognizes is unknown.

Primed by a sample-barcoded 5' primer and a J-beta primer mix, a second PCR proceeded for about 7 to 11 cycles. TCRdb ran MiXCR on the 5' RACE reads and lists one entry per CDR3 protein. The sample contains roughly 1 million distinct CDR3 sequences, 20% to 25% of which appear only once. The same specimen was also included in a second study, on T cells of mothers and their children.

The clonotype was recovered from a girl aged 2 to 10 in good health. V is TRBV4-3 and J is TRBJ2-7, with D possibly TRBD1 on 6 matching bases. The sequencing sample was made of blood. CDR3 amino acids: CASSQRDNSYEQYF. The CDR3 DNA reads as TGCGCCAGCAGCCAGAGGGACAACTCCTACGAGCAGTACTTC.